This T cell receptor beta chain was recovered during a study of early T cells in non-severe SARS-CoV-2 infection. Study at large: Investigators sequenced bulk RNA drawn from unsorted whole blood, and chains remained unpaired.

The V and J ends lost 0 bases and 2 bases respectively, with 16 bases between them. CDR3 length: 17 amino acids. Germline CDR1 and CDR2: SGDLS and YYNGEE. The table lists this clonotype with many counts. Antigen: not known. Attached unique molecular identifiers marked individual cDNA molecules. TCRdb reprocessed the 5' RACE reads with MiXCR, giving one entry per CDR3 protein. The sample holds 35,000 to 45,000 distinct CDR3 sequences; roughly 9.9% are singletons and the top ten take 9% to 15%. Findings of the study overall: VDJdb matching favored anti-spike CD8 responses, missing private and CD4 specificities.

V is TRBV9 and J is TRBJ2-3; D perhaps matches TRBD2 (7 bases). This receptor was identified in an adult who was a healthcare worker with PCR-confirmed SARS-CoV-2 infection or an uninfected control (not recorded which). Material: whole blood. The CDR3 region is CASSVDSAGANTDTQYF. The CDR3 DNA reads TGTGCCAGCAGCGTAGATTCCGCGGGGGCCAACACAGATACGCAGTATTTT.